Below, 27 T cell receptor beta chains from the same sample are listed, as sequenced in a study of T-cell reconstitution after alpha-beta-depleted transplantation in children. During its preparation, the TCRbeta library received unique molecular identifiers. TCRdb re-called the PCR reads with MiXCR, one entry per CDR3 protein. The sample has 130,000 to 150,000 distinct CDR3 sequences, roughly 9% seen once. The source material was PBMCs, mostly from graft donor cells, sampled 180 days after TCRalphabeta/CD19-depleted stem cell transplant. Every receptor here comes from a female patient aged 2 to 10 who had a stem cell transplant for congenital amegakaryocytic thrombocytopenia, so the T cells may come from the graft donor.

This clonotype was found many times. The chain links TRBV6-5 to TRBJ1-6; TRBD1 matches at 7 bases. CDR3 length equals 13 residues. The germline CDR1 and CDR2 sequences are MNHEY and SVGAGI. The V and J ends lost 6 bases and 17 bases, in that order; junction bases with no gene match: 13. This CDR3 reads CASSRLGQEGFHF. The CDR3 DNA is TGTGCCAGCAGCCGCCTCGGACAGGAAGGTTTCCACTTT.

This clonotype was seen only a few times. This chain uses TRBV24-1 with TRBJ2-7, with D perhaps TRBD2 (5 bases). Germline loops: CDR1 KGHDR, CDR2 SFDVKD. Deletions cut 4 bases from V and 4 bases from J, with 7 bases between. This CDR3 has 12 amino acids. CDR3 DNA: TGTGCCACCAGTGAGGGCGGGTACGAGCAGTACTTC. As protein: CATSEGGYEQYF.

The sample holds a few counts of this clonotype. V usage is TRBV6-1 and J usage is TRBJ1-3; TRBD1 might be the D (6 bases). Germline CDR1 MNHNS, CDR2 SASEGT. The V end lost 5 bases, the J end lost 1 base, and 12 bases lay between the germline ends. The CDR3 sequence is 15 residues long. CDR3 bases: TGTGCCAGCAGTCCGGGGGGGCCTTCTGGAAACACCATATATTTT. It encodes CASSPGGPSGNTIYF.

The chain carries TRBV2 and TRBJ2-5; a weak D match, TRBD1 (6 bases). CDR1 is SNHLY, CDR2 FYNNEI, per germline. Trimming pared 5 bases from V and 2 bases from J, leaving 12 bases between. The CDR3 loop spans 14 amino acids. CDR3 region: CASSLQGLQETQYF. DNA of the CDR3: TGTGCCAGCAGTCTACAGGGTCTGCAAGAGACCCAGTACTTC. The full variable domain, rest sourced from reference TRBV2 and TRBJ2-5, is EPEVTQTPSHQVTQMGQEVILRCVPISNHLYFYWYRQILGQKVEFLVSFYNNEISEKSEIFDDQFSVERPDGSNFTLKIRSTKLEDSAMYFCASSLQGLQETQYFGPGTRLLVL.

This clonotype was detected a few times. The chain recombines TRBV28 with TRBJ1-4, with D perhaps matching TRBD1 (6 bases). V lost 2 bases to trimming and J lost 5 bases, with 12 bases between them. The CDR3 has 15 residues. Germline CDR1 and CDR2: MDHEN and SYDVKM. The CDR3 DNA follows: TGTGCCAGCAGTTTAAGGGGGGGCCGGAATGAAAAACTGTTTTTT. Its translation: CASSLRGGRNEKLFF.

This clonotype was detected ten times or more. The chain combines TRBV5-1 with TRBJ2-1; 7 bases fit TRBD1. Trimming at V came to 0 bases and at J to 4 bases, leaving 7 bases not matched to a gene. Germline CDR1 reads SGHRS; CDR2 reads YFSETQ. CDR3 length equals 16 residues. CDR3 nucleotide sequence: TGCGCCAGCAGCTTGGGACGGGACAGAGGATACAATGAGCAGTTCTTC. It yields the protein CASSLGRDRGYNEQFF.

This clonotype was counted many times. The chain joins TRBV28 to TRBJ2-1; TRBD1 aligns across 8 bases. V was pared by 6 bases and J by 5 bases, with 9 bases of the junction left unmatched. Germline V gene data show CDR1 as MDHEN and CDR2 as SYDVKM. There are 15 residues in the CDR3. CDR3 region: CASSPTRTGNNEQFF. The DNA of the CDR3 is TGTGCCAGCAGCCCGACCAGGACAGGGAACAATGAGCAGTTCTTC.

This clonotype was seen repeatedly, ten times or more. The gene calls are TRBV6-2 or TRBV6-3 and TRBJ2-6; 8 bases agree with TRBD1. V trimming: 3 bases; J trimming: 0 bases; junction bases outside the gene matches: 4. Germline loops: CDR1 MNHEY, CDR2 SVGEGT. This CDR3 is built from 17 residues. The CDR3 region is CASSYWDRSSGANVLTF. The CDR3 DNA reads as TGTGCCAGCAGTTATTGGGACAGGAGCTCTGGGGCCAACGTCCTGACTTTC.

The chain combines TRBV13 with TRBJ2-1, with 7 positions matching TRBD2. This CDR3 has 17 amino acids. V lost 2 bases and J lost 2; bases outside the gene matches: 9. Germline assignment: CDR1 PRHDT and CDR2 FYEKMQ (reference sequence). Here the CDR3 DNA reads TGTGCCAGCAGCTTAAGTTGGCTAGCGGAAACCTACAATGAGCAGTTCTTC. Protein sequence: CASSLSWLAETYNEQFF.

This clonotype was detected many times. The genes are TRBV2 and TRBJ2-6; D is unresolved. The CDR3 length is 14 residues. Between the trimmed V and J ends, which lost 6 bases and 0 bases, there was a span of 6 bases. Looked up from germline, CDR1 is SNHLY and CDR2 is FYNNEI. CDR3 DNA sequence: TGTGCCAGCAGAAAGAGCTCTGGGGCCAACGTCCTGACTTTC. Encoded protein: CASRKSSGANVLTF. Using reference TRBV2 and TRBJ2-6 for the parts outside the CDR3, the full variable domain is EPEVTQTPSHQVTQMGQEVILRCVPISNHLYFYWYRQILGQKVEFLVSFYNNEISEKSEIFDDQFSVERPDGSNFTLKIRSTKLEDSAMYFCASRKSSGANVLTFGAGSRLTVL.

This clonotype was seen at least ten times. This chain joins TRBV20-1 and TRBJ1-2; 8 positions agree with TRBD1. The CDR3 contains 13 residues. V shed 5 bases, J shed 3 bases, and the junction held 5 bases outside the gene matches. Per the germline V gene, CDR1 is DFQATT and CDR2 is SNEGSKA (reference sequence). CDR3 amino acids: CSAPGGIDYGYTF. The CDR3 DNA is TGCAGTGCTCCAGGGGGCATTGACTATGGCTACACCTTC.

This clonotype appeared many times. This rearrangement joins TRBV10-2 to TRBJ2-5; D gene unclear. The CDR3 sequence is 17 residues long. V lost 1 base and J 5 bases, leaving 20 bases between the germline ends. The V gene's germline CDR1 is WSHSY and CDR2 SAAADI. The CDR3 here is CASSEWSMWLPGETQYF. The CDR3 nucleotides are TGCGCCAGCAGTGAGTGGTCTATGTGGCTTCCTGGGGAGACCCAGTACTTC.

This clonotype has just a few counts. V is TRBV29-1 and J is TRBJ1-2; 9 nucleotides line up with TRBD1. The length of the CDR3 is 14 residues. CDR1 and CDR2 (germline): SQVTM, ANQGSEA. Germline trimming cut 6 bases from V and 8 bases from J; bases unmatched to any gene: 13. CDR3 residues: CSVTTGGADGGYTF. The CDR3 DNA sequence: TGCAGCGTGACTACAGGGGGCGCAGATGGAGGCTACACCTTC.

This clonotype came up many times. The V call is TRBV10-2, the J call TRBJ1-2, with D possibly TRBD1 on 5 matching bases. The length of the CDR3 is 12 residues. Germline CDR1 is WSHSY and CDR2 is SAAADI. V lost 3 bases, J lost 12 bases, and 14 bases lay in between. The CDR3 loop is CASSEGRVEHTF. Written as DNA, the CDR3 is TGCGCCAGCAGTGAAGGCAGGGTGGAACACACCTTC.

This clonotype was recorded at least ten times. This chain joins TRBV20-1 and TRBJ2-5; 10 bases align to TRBD2. The germline CDR1 and CDR2 sequences are DFQATT and SNEGSKA (reference sequence). V lost 0 bases to trimming and J lost 5 bases; unmatched junction nucleotides: 9. This CDR3 is built from 16 residues. The CDR3 sequence is CSARDPKGLAWETQYF. Here the CDR3 DNA reads TGCAGTGCTAGAGATCCAAAGGGACTAGCGTGGGAGACCCAGTACTTC.

This clonotype was detected only a few times. The chain links TRBV7-9 to TRBJ2-7, with a weak D call TRBD1 (6 bases). Trimming removed 4 bases from V and 2 bases from J, with 9 bases in between. The CDR3 totals 13 residues. Germline-derived CDR1 and CDR2 are SEHNR and FQNEAQ (reference sequence). CDR3 residues: CASSWGTPYEQYF. For the CDR3, the DNA is TGTGCCAGCAGCTGGGGGACACCCTACGAGCAGTACTTC.

This clonotype was found many times. The J gene is TRBJ1-5, the V gene TRBV12-3 or TRBV12-4; no clear D. V dropped 0 bases and J dropped 5 bases, with 5 bases sitting between them. The CDR3 is 13 amino acids. CDR3 amino acids: CASSLAGDQPQHF. In nucleotides, the CDR3 is TGTGCCAGCAGTTTAGCTGGGGATCAGCCCCAGCATTTT.

This chain uses TRBV10-3 with TRBJ2-7; D is uncertain. V dropped 6 bases and J dropped 0 bases, with 12 bases sitting between them. Looked up from germline, CDR1 is ENHRY and CDR2 is SYGVKD. The CDR3 is made up of 14 amino acids. The chain's CDR3 is CAISPGPASYEQYF. CDR3 coding DNA: TGTGCCATCAGCCCCGGGCCAGCCTCCTACGAGCAGTACTTC.

This clonotype was recorded many times. The V gene is TRBV27, the J gene TRBJ1-1; TRBD1 is a possible D gene (5 bases). Trimming shortened V by 6 bases and J by 0 bases, and 14 bases separated the two germline ends. The germline CDR1 and CDR2 sequences are MNHEY and SMNVEV (reference sequence). This CDR3 has 15 residues. CDR3 in DNA: TGTGCCAGCAGCGATACGGGACTTTTGAACACTGAAGCTTTCTTT. Its translation: CASSDTGLLNTEAFF.

The table lists this clonotype with many counts. In nucleotides, the CDR3 is TGTGCCAGCAGCTCACCGTTCGGGGGGGTGAACACTGAAGCTTTCTTT. Protein sequence: CASSSPFGGVNTEAFF. The chain couples TRBV7-2 to TRBJ1-1; D is possibly TRBD1 (5 bases). CDR1 and CDR2 (germline): SGHTA, FQGNSA. V was cut by 4 bases and J by 0 bases, with 15 bases left in between. This CDR3 has 16 residues.

The chain uses TRBV18 and TRBJ1-5; TRBD1 might be the D (6 bases). V dropped 3 bases and J dropped 7 bases, with 13 bases sitting between them. The CDR3 extends over 14 amino acids. Germline V gene data show CDR1 as KGHSH and CDR2 as LQKENI. CDR3 in amino acids: CASSPYREDQPQHF. CDR3 coding DNA: TGTGCCAGCTCACCCTACAGGGAGGACCAGCCCCAGCATTTT.

This clonotype was seen more than once but under ten times. CDR3 nucleotide sequence: TGTGCCAGCAGCTTATGGCTGTTCCGGGACCGGAATTCACCCCTCCACTTT. As protein: CASSLWLFRDRNSPLHF. V is TRBV7-2 and J is TRBJ1-6, with a possible D match to TRBD1 (5 bases). V dropped 2 bases and J dropped 7 bases, with 18 bases sitting between them. The germline V gene has CDR1 SGHTA and CDR2 FQGNSA. CDR3 length equals 17 residues.

In this sample, this clonotype turned up many times. The chain uses TRBV7-2 and TRBJ1-2; D not certain. Per the germline V gene, CDR1 is SGHTA and CDR2 is FQGNSA. Trimming left V 1 base short and J 7 bases short, with 7 bases between. The CDR3 covers 12 residues. CDR3 nucleotide sequence: TGTGCCAGCAGCTTAGGACGGTCTGGCTACACCTTC. Its protein product is CASSLGRSGYTF. Variable domain in full (rest from reference TRBV7-2 and TRBJ1-2): GAGVSQSPSNKVTEKGKDVELRCDPISGHTALYWYRQSLGQGLEFLIYFQGNSAPDKSGLPSDRFSAERTGGSVSTLTIQRTQQEDSAVYLCASSLGRSGYTFGSGTRLTVV.

This clonotype occurred many times. The rearrangement links TRBV28 to TRBJ2-2; 7 bases are shared with TRBD1. The V and J ends lost 5 bases and 6 bases, in that order; junction bases with no gene match: 18. The CDR3 has 18 amino acids. Per germline, CDR1 MDHEN and CDR2 SYDVKM. This CDR3 is CASSGTSQGFLGAGELFF. In DNA, the CDR3 is TGTGCCAGCAGTGGAACTTCACAGGGGTTTTTAGGTGCCGGGGAGCTGTTTTTT.

This clonotype was seen ten or more times. The J gene is TRBJ2-5, the V gene TRBV12-3 or TRBV12-4, with D tentatively TRBD1 (5 bases). This CDR3 comprises 15 residues. V was trimmed by 6 bases and J by 4 bases, leaving 18 bases between them. This CDR3 reads CASRPPQVIGETQYF. The CDR3, as DNA: TGTGCCAGCAGGCCCCCACAGGTCATAGGAGAGACCCAGTACTTC.

This clonotype showed up many times. The V and J genes are TRBV20-1 and TRBJ2-2; a weak D match, TRBD2 (6 bases). V shed 1 base and J shed 1 base, with 10 bases lying between them. Germline CDR1 reads DFQATT; CDR2 reads SNEGSKA (reference sequence). The CDR3 contains 15 residues. CDR3 bases: TGCAGTGCTAGAGTGCTAGCGCTGAACACCGGGGAGCTGTTTTTT. Its protein is CSARVLALNTGELFF.

CDR3 protein: CSATEDSLYEQYF. CDR3 in DNA: TGCAGTGCTACTGAGGACAGCCTTTACGAGCAGTACTTC. The genes are TRBV20-1 and TRBJ2-7; D is possibly TRBD1 (6 bases). Per germline, CDR1 DFQATT and CDR2 SNEGSKA (reference sequence). The CDR3 is made up of 13 amino acids. Trimming removed 4 bases from V and 4 bases from J, with 14 bases in between.